This T cell receptor (beta chain) is drawn from a study of blood T cell repertoires in COVID-19. At the level of the study: The cDNA or gDNA used as material had been derived from T cells, B-cell-depleted T cells, or PBMCs.

TCRdb's copy holds only in-frame clones and misses some; the assay was immunoSEQ multiplex PCR. Altogether 150,000 or so clones are present, about four fifths being singletons, with the ten largest covering roughly 9.2%. The CDR3 has 13 amino acids. V lost 6 bases, J lost 3 bases, and 5 bases stayed unmatched. The germline V gene has CDR1 MNHEY and CDR2 SVGAGI. This clone was seen just once. This study enrolled people aged about 18 to 100 from under 25 US geographic areas. V gene TRBV6-5 combines with J gene TRBJ2-7, with 7 bases identical to TRBD1. Source material: PBMCs or T cells enriched from blood (not recorded which). The clonotype originates from a man aged 50-60 years who had recovered from COVID-19. The CDR3 sequence: CASSETGIYEQYF. The DNA for the CDR3 is TGTGCCAGCAGCGAGACAGGGATCTACGAGCAGTACTTC.